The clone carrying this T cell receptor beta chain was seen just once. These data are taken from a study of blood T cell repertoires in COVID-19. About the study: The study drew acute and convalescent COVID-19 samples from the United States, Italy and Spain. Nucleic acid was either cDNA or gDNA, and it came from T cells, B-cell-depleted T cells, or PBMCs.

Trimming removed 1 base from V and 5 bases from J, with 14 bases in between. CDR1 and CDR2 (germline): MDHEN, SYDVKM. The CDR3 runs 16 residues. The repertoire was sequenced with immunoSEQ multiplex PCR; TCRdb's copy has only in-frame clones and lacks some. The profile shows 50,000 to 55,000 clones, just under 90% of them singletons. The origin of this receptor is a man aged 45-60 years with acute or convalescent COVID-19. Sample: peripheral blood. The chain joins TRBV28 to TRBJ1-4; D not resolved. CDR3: CASSLYVRRPNEKLFF. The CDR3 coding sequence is TGTGCCAGCAGTTTATACGTCAGGCGCCCAAATGAAAAACTGTTTTTT.